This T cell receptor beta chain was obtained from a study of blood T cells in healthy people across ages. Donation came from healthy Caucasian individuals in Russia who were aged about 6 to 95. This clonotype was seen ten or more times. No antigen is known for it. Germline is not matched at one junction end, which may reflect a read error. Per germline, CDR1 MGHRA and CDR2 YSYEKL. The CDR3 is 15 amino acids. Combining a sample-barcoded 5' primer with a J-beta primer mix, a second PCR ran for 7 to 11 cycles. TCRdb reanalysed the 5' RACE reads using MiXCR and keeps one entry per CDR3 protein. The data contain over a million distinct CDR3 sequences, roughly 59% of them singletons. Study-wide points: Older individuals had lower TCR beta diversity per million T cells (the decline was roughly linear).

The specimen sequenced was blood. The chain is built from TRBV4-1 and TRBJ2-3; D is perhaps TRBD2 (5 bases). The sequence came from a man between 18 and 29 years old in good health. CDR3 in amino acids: CASSQDPAGTDTQYF. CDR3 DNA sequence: TGTGCCAGCAGCCAAGATCCAGCGGGCACAGATACGCAGTATTTT.